These 29 T cell receptor beta chains share one sample of origin, sequenced in a study of blood T cell repertoires in COVID-19. Clones were sequenced by immunoSEQ multiplex PCR, and TCRdb holds only the in-frame ones, with some missing. The table lists 300,000 or so clones, around four fifths of them singletons, with about 1.2% in the top ten. Sequenced material: peripheral blood. These receptor sequences come from a woman between 50 and 59 years old with acute or convalescent COVID-19.

This rearrangement joins TRBV27 to TRBJ2-2; 7 bases agree with TRBD2. CDR1 is MNHEY, CDR2 SMNVEV, per germline (reference sequence). Losses at the gene ends were 3 bases for V and 4 bases for J; bases not matched to a gene: 8. CDR3 size: 16 residues. The CDR3 region is CASSFWGAGVTGELFF. The CDR3 DNA is TGTGCCAGCAGTTTCTGGGGCGCGGGAGTCACCGGGGAGCTGTTTTTT.

The chain couples TRBV5-6 to TRBJ1-3, with 7 bases that match TRBD1. Germline CDR1 is SGHDT and CDR2 is YYEEEE. CDR3 size: 16 residues. V lost 5 bases and J lost 4; bases outside the gene matches: 12. CDR3 bases: TGTGCCAGCAGACGAACAGGGGAAGGAATCGGAAACACCATATATTTT. It encodes CASRRTGEGIGNTIYF.

As DNA, the CDR3 is TGTGCCAGAAGCGTCCGGGGAAGGCTGAAACTGTTTTTT. This codes for CARSVRGRLKLFF. This chain connects TRBV5-3 to TRBJ1-4; no firm D call. TRBV5-3 is labeled an ORF, and its function is uncertain. V gave up 4 bases and J gave up 11 bases, with 15 bases separating them. CDR3 size: 13 residues.

The rearrangement uses TRBV9 and TRBJ2-3; weak D call: TRBD2 (6 bases). Deletions cut 4 bases from V and 4 bases from J, with 13 bases between. The CDR3 extends over 14 amino acids. Germline CDR1 is SGDLS and CDR2 is YYNGEE. CDR3 region: CASSLEEGADTQYF. CDR3 nucleotides: TGTGCCAGCAGCCTTGAGGAGGGAGCAGATACGCAGTATTTT. The entire variable domain, with the rest obtained from reference TRBV9 and TRBJ2-3, is as follows: DSGVTQTPKHLITATGQRVTLRCSPRSGDLSVYWYQQSLDQGLQFLIQYYNGEERAKGNILERFSAQQFPDLHSELNLSSLELGDSALYFCASSLEEGADTQYFGPGTRLTVL.

The rearrangement uses TRBV4-2 and TRBJ1-3; no clear D gene. CDR1 LGHNA and CDR2 YNFKEQ come from the germline V gene. The germline V and J ends were trimmed by 0 bases and 2 bases, with 17 bases remaining between them. The CDR3 totals 18 residues. The CDR3 reads CASSQERNVALAGNTIYF. The DNA of the CDR3 is TGTGCCAGCAGCCAAGAACGAAACGTCGCCCTAGCTGGAAACACCATATATTTT.

The chain combines TRBV15 with TRBJ1-5, with D uncertain. V lost 3 bases to trimming and J lost 5 bases, with 14 bases between them. The CDR3 consists of 15 residues. Looked up from germline, CDR1 is LNHNV and CDR2 is YYDKDF (reference sequence). The CDR3 protein is CATSSSGRFDQPQHF. The CDR3 DNA reads TGTGCCACCAGCAGCTCGGGGAGGTTTGATCAGCCCCAGCATTTT.

This clone was counted a few times. The chain uses TRBV25-1 and TRBJ2-3, with 10 bases that match TRBD2. V trimming: 1 base; J trimming: 8 bases; junction bases outside the gene matches: 6. CDR3 length: 15 amino acids. CDR1 and CDR2 (germline): MGHDK, SYGVNS. In DNA, the CDR3 is TGTGCCAGCAGTGAATCCCTAGCGGGAGTTGGTACGCAGTATTTT. As protein: CASSESLAGVGTQYF.

V is TRBV7-9 and J is TRBJ2-5; D is perhaps TRBD1 (6 bases). V lost 7 bases and J 5 bases, leaving 14 bases between the germline ends. The CDR3 length is 13 residues. Germline-derived CDR1 and CDR2 are SEHNR and FQNEAQ (reference sequence). CDR3 amino acids: CASIAWGRETQYF. CDR3 coding DNA: TGTGCCAGCATCGCGTGGGGGCGGGAGACCCAGTACTTC.

V usage is TRBV6-5 and J usage is TRBJ1-1; 9 positions match TRBD1. CDR1 MNHEY and CDR2 SVGAGI come from the germline V gene. The CDR3 consists of 14 residues. V shed 7 bases and J 1 base; nucleotides not matched to a gene: 4. CDR3 nucleotides: TGTGCCAGCAAAATGGGACAGGGGAACACTGAAGCTTTCTTT. Translated, it gives CASKMGQGNTEAFF.

Details on this clone: The same CDR3 arises from other DNA sequences in this sample as well. V is TRBV10-3 and J is TRBJ2-3; 10 bases are a match to TRBD2. The V and J ends lost 2 bases and 0 bases, in that order; junction bases with no gene match: 5. The CDR3 runs to 17 residues. Germline CDR1 reads ENHRY; CDR2 reads SYGVKD. The CDR3 reads CAISEIAGGSSTDTQYF. CDR3 nucleotides: TGTGCCATCAGTGAGATAGCGGGAGGATCTAGCACAGATACGCAGTATTTT.

V and J are TRBV14 and TRBJ2-1; TRBD2 matches 9 bases. Germline-derived CDR1 and CDR2 are SGHDN and FVKESK. CDR3 length: 16 residues. V shed 0 bases and J 4 bases; nucleotides not matched to a gene: 4. The CDR3 region has the DNA TGTGCCAGCAGCCAAGAGAGCGGGAGGTCTTACAATGAGCAGTTCTTC. As protein: CASSQESGRSYNEQFF.

The CDR3 DNA is TGTGCCAGCAGCTCCGGGACAGCTAATGAAAAACTGTTTTTT. It yields the protein CASSSGTANEKLFF. The J gene is TRBJ1-4, the V gene TRBV5-4, with 7 nucleotides matching TRBD1. Germline V lookup: CDR1 SGHNT, CDR2 YYREEE (reference sequence). CDR3 length equals 14 residues. Losses at the gene ends were 3 bases for V and 3 bases for J; bases not matched to a gene: 2.

The chain uses TRBV19 and TRBJ1-4; D is possibly TRBD1 (6 bases). The CDR3 is 15 amino acids. With 5 bases removed from V and 1 base from J, the gap between germline ends came to 11 bases. Germline V gene sequence: CDR1 LNHDA, CDR2 SQIVND (reference sequence). The CDR3 DNA is TGTGCCAGTAGTCCACAGGGTATAACTAATGAAAAACTGTTTTTT. It is translated as CASSPQGITNEKLFF.

This clone appeared once. The chain joins TRBV6-2 or TRBV6-3 to TRBJ1-1; maybe TRBD1 (6 bases). V was clipped by 0 bases and J by 0 bases, with 8 bases between them. This CDR3 has 15 amino acids. CDR1 is MNHEY and CDR2 is SVGEGT in the germline V gene. The CDR3 reads CASSYSHRVNTEAFF. For the CDR3, the DNA is TGTGCCAGCAGTTACTCGCACAGGGTGAACACTGAAGCTTTCTTT.

This clone has just one count. CDR3 sequence: CASSPGQGTEAFF. CDR3 DNA: TGTGCCAGTAGTCCCGGACAGGGGACTGAAGCTTTCTTT. This sequence joins TRBV19 and TRBJ1-1; 9 bases align to TRBD1. The V segment lost 5 bases and the J segment 5 bases; nucleotides outside the gene matches: 3. The CDR3 consists of 13 residues. CDR1 and CDR2 from the germline V gene are LNHDA and SQIVND (reference sequence).

The chain combines TRBV7-9 with TRBJ2-3; 10 bases are shared with TRBD1. The trim removed 2 bases at V and 4 bases at J, leaving 6 bases unmatched. Germline V gives CDR1 SEHNR, CDR2 FQNEAQ (reference sequence). CDR3 length: 16 amino acids. CDR3 region: CASSLRGDRGPDTQYF. The CDR3 DNA is TGTGCCAGCAGCTTAAGGGGAGACAGGGGGCCAGATACGCAGTATTTT.

This chain uses TRBV2 with TRBJ2-1, with 11 bases matching TRBD2. The trim removed 9 bases at V and 6 bases at J, leaving 10 bases unmatched. The germline V gene has CDR1 SNHLY and CDR2 FYNNEI. This CDR3 is 15 amino acids long. The DNA of the CDR3 is TGTGCCAGTCGTCAGGGGACTAGCGGACTCAATGAGCAGTTCTTC. Its protein product is CASRQGTSGLNEQFF.

This clone was observed a single time. The V call is TRBV29-1, the J call TRBJ1-1; 7 bases line up with TRBD1. The CDR3 consists of 13 residues. The ends lost 6 bases at V and 1 base at J; junction bases unmatched: 5. Germline V gene data show CDR1 as SQVTM and CDR2 as ANQGSEA. The CDR3 nucleotides are TGCAGCGTCGACGGGACAGAGAACACTGAAGCTTTCTTT. Its translation: CSVDGTENTEAFF. Full variable domain (rest looked up from reference TRBV29-1 and TRBJ1-1): SAVISQKPSRDICQRGTSLTIQCQVDSQVTMMFWYRQQPGQSLTLIATANQGSEATYESGFVIDKFPISRPNLTFSTLTVSNMSPEDSSIYLCSVDGTENTEAFFGQGTRLTVV.

V and J are TRBV28 and TRBJ2-4, with 7 bases aligning to TRBD1. Trimming cost V 4 bases and J 15 bases; bases outside gene matches: 9. The germline gives CDR1 MDHEN, CDR2 SYDVKM. CDR3 length equals 12 residues. This CDR3 reads CASSSLQGLWYF. In DNA, the CDR3 is TGTGCCAGCAGTTCGCTACAGGGGTTGTGGTACTTC.

The sample holds one count of this clone. The chain is built from TRBV4-3 and TRBJ2-7; D might be TRBD1 (7 bases). V was shortened by 0 bases and J by 0 bases, with 15 bases between the two germline ends. The CDR3 contains 17 residues. The germline V gene has CDR1 LGHNA and CDR2 YSLEER. CDR3 sequence reads: CASSQERQGGFSYEQYF. The CDR3 DNA follows: TGCGCCAGCAGCCAAGAGAGGCAGGGGGGTTTCTCCTACGAGCAGTACTTC.

This clone was detected once. The rearrangement joins TRBV24-1 to TRBJ2-3; D is possibly TRBD1 (5 bases). Trimming stripped 12 bases from V and 2 bases from J, with 14 bases between. The CDR3 runs to 13 residues. Per the germline V gene, CDR1 is KGHDR and CDR2 is SFDVKD. CDR3 sequence (DNA): TGTGCCTCCTCGGACATCTACACAGATACGCAGTATTTT. Translating it yields CASSDIYTDTQYF.

The chain has TRBV20-1 and TRBJ2-1; TRBD1 agrees at 12 bases. This CDR3 is 14 amino acids long. The V gene's germline CDR1 is DFQATT and CDR2 SNEGSKA (reference sequence). Trimming at V came to 3 bases and at J to 9 bases, leaving 6 bases not matched to a gene. The CDR3 here is CSASVPGQGAEQFF. The CDR3 bases are TGCAGTGCTAGTGTTCCGGGACAGGGGGCTGAGCAGTTCTTC.

This clone was recorded a few times. This sequence joins TRBV5-4 and TRBJ2-7; 8 bases align to TRBD1. Trimming cost V 9 bases and J 0 bases; bases outside gene matches: 5. Germline lookup yields CDR1 SGHNT and CDR2 YYREEE (reference sequence). The CDR3 sequence is 13 residues long. CDR3 nucleotide sequence: TGTGCCACCAGGACAGGGCCCTCCTACGAGCAGTACTTC. Translated: CATRTGPSYEQYF.

This clone showed up just once. The V and J genes are TRBV5-8 and TRBJ1-5; tentatively, D is TRBD1 (5 bases). The CDR3 is 13 residues long. Germline V gives CDR1 SGHTS, CDR2 YDEGEE. V was shortened by 2 bases and J by 6 bases, with 9 bases between the two germline ends. CDR3 sequence reads: CASSFQGGQPQHF. The CDR3 DNA is TGTGCCAGCAGCTTTCAGGGAGGTCAGCCCCAGCATTTT.

V gene TRBV11-2 combines with J gene TRBJ2-3, with 16 bases lining up with TRBD2. Germline V gene data show CDR1 as SGHAT and CDR2 as FQNNGV. This CDR3 comprises 19 residues. V shed 6 bases, J shed 4 bases, and the junction held 13 bases outside the gene matches. The CDR3 reads CASRRGLGLAGGLADTQYF. The CDR3 DNA reads TGTGCCAGCAGAAGGGGACTGGGACTAGCGGGGGGGCTGGCAGATACGCAGTATTTT.

This chain links TRBV5-1 with TRBJ2-3; TRBD1 aligns across 9 bases. CDR1 and CDR2 (germline): SGHRS, YFSETQ. This CDR3 comprises 16 residues. The V gene end was trimmed by 2 bases and the J gene end by 2 bases; junction bases not matched to a gene: 6. The CDR3 spells CASSFLGQGTTDTQYF. As DNA, the CDR3 is TGCGCCAGCAGCTTCCTGGGACAGGGAACCACAGATACGCAGTATTTT.

The CDR3 loop reads CASSLTKQGTGNTIYF. Written as DNA, the CDR3 is TGCGCCAGCAGCTTAACTAAACAGGGGACAGGAAACACCATATATTTT. The rearrangement uses TRBV5-1 and TRBJ1-3; 7 bases map to TRBD1. V was clipped by 2 bases and J by 4 bases; unmatched bases: 9. Germline V lookup: CDR1 SGHRS, CDR2 YFSETQ. The CDR3 sequence is 16 residues long.

The rearrangement uses TRBV14 and TRBJ1-1; a weak D match, TRBD1 (5 bases). V dropped 4 bases and J dropped 5 bases, with 11 bases sitting between them. Looked up from germline, CDR1 is SGHDN and CDR2 is FVKESK. The CDR3 totals 13 residues. In DNA, the CDR3 is TGTGCCAGCAGCCGAGCAGGGCGGACTGAAGCTTTCTTT. Its protein product is CASSRAGRTEAFF. Supplemented by reference TRBV14 and TRBJ1-1, the full variable domain reads EAGVTQFPSHSVIEKGQTVTLRCDPISGHDNLYWYRRVMGKEIKFLLHFVKESKQDESGMPNNRFLAERTGGTYSTLKVQPAELEDSGVYFCASSRAGRTEAFFGQGTRLTVV.

The chain employs TRBV12-5 and TRBJ2-7; D perhaps matches TRBD1 (6 bases). V was cut by 5 bases and J by 1 base, with 12 bases left in between. Germline values: CDR1 LGHNT, CDR2 FRNRAP. This CDR3 is 14 amino acids long. In nucleotides, the CDR3 is TGTGCTAGTGGTATAGGGGGTAGGTCCTACGAGCAGTACGTC. Its protein is CASGIGGRSYEQYV.